This TCR beta chain was captured in a study of blood T cell repertoires in COVID-19. Overall study context: Samples came from the United States, Italy and Spain, spanning acute and convalescent COVID-19. In each case, the material was cDNA or gDNA derived from T cells, B-cell-depleted T cells, or PBMCs.

V dropped 6 bases and J dropped 4 bases, with 12 bases sitting between them. The V gene's germline CDR1 is MDHEN and CDR2 SYDVKM. This CDR3 comprises 13 residues. Per the study methods: Amplifying reference gene primers gave estimates of nucleated cell counts. Profiled with immunoSEQ multiplex PCR; TCRdb holds only in-frame clones, not every one. That table supplies the V and J calls and clone size; D and trimming were determined from the DNA. The sample lists roughly 250,000 clones, roughly 80% occurring once. The receptor comes from a woman of 80 years or more with acute or convalescent COVID-19. This chain connects TRBV28 to TRBJ1-2; D is ambiguous. The sequenced material came from peripheral blood. In DNA, the CDR3 is TGTGCCAGCAGAATCGGGGAAGCCTATGGCTACACCTTC. Translation: CASRIGEAYGYTF.